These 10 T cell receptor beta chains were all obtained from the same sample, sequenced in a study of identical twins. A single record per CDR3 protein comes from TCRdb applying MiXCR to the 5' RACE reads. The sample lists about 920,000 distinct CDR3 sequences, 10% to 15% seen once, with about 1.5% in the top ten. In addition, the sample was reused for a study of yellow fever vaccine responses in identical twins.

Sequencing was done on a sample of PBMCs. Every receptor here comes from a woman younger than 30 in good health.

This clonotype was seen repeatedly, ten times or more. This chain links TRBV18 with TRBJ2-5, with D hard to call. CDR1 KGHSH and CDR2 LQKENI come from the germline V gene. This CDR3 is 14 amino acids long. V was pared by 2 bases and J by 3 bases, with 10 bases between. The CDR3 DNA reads TGTGCCAGCTCACCAGGGTTGCTGAAAGAGACCCAGTACTTC. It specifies CASSPGLLKETQYF.

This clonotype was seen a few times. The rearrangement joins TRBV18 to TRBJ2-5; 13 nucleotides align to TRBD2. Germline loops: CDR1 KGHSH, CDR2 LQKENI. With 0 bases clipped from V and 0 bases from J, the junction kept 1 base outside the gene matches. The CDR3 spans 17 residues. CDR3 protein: CASSPPTSGRYQETQYF. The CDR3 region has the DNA TGTGCCAGCTCACCACCGACTAGCGGGAGGTACCAAGAGACCCAGTACTTC.

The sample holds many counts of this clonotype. CDR3 sequence (DNA): TGCGCCAGCAGCTTGGGGCGGCAGGGATACGAGCAGTACTTC. As protein: CASSLGRQGYEQYF. The chain joins TRBV5-1 to TRBJ2-7, with a weak D call TRBD1 (5 bases). The V gene's germline CDR1 is SGHRS and CDR2 YFSETQ. V lost 0 bases to trimming and J lost 4 bases, with 11 bases between them. The CDR3 extends over 14 amino acids.

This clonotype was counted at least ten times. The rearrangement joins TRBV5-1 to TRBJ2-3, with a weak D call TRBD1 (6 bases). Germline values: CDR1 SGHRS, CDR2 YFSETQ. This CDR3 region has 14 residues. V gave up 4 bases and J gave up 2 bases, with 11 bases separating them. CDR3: CASSPDRNTDTQYF. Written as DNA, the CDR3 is TGCGCCAGCAGCCCCGACAGGAACACAGATACGCAGTATTTT.

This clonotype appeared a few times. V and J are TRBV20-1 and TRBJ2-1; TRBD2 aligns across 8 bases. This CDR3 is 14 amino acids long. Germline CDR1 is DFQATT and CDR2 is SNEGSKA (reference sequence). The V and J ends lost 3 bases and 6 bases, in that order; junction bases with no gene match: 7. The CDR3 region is CSASGGVWINEQFF. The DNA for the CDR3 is TGCAGTGCTAGCGGGGGGGTCTGGATCAATGAGCAGTTCTTC.

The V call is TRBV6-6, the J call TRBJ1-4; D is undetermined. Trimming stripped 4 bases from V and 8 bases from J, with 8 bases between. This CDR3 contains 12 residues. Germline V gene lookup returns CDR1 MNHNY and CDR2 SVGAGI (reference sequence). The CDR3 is CASSSRPEKLFF. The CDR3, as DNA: TGTGCCAGCAGTTCAAGGCCGGAAAAACTGTTTTTT.

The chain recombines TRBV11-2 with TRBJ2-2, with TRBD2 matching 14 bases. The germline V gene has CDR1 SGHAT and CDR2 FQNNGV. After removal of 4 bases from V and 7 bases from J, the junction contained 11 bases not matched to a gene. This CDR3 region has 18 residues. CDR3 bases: TGTGCCAGCAGCTCGCCCGGGACTAGCGGGAGTTCGGGCGGGGAGCTGTTTTTT. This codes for CASSSPGTSGSSGGELFF.

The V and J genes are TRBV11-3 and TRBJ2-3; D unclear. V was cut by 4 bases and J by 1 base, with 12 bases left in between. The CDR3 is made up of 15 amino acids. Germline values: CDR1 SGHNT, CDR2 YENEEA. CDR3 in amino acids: CASSSGPQGTDTQYF. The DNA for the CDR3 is TGTGCCAGCAGCTCCGGGCCCCAGGGCACAGATACGCAGTATTTT.

For the CDR3, the DNA is TGTGCCAGCAGCCAAGAGAGTGGGAGCCCATACGAGCAGTACTTC. This gives the protein CASSQESGSPYEQYF. The chain recombines TRBV3-1 with TRBJ2-7, with a possible D match to TRBD2 (5 bases). The ends were cut back, 0 bases at V and 4 bases at J, with 13 bases in the middle. Germline CDR1 and CDR2: LGHDT and YNNKEL (reference sequence). The CDR3 covers 15 residues.

In nucleotides, the CDR3 is TGTGCCAGCAGCCAAAGACCTTCAGGGGACACTGAAGCTTTCTTT. Residues: CASSQRPSGDTEAFF. V and J are TRBV3-1 and TRBJ1-1; maybe TRBD1 (6 bases). Germline V gene data show CDR1 as LGHDT and CDR2 as YNNKEL (reference sequence). The CDR3 totals 15 residues. V was trimmed by 2 bases and J by 3 bases, leaving 13 bases between them.